A single sample is the source of the 13 T cell receptor beta chains below, sequenced in a study of T cells after yellow fever vaccination. TCRdb reprocessed the 5' RACE reads via MiXCR and lists one record per CDR3 protein. In the table there are 500,000 to 650,000 distinct CDR3 sequences, about 12% of which are singletons. Here the sequenced sample was PBMCs, taken on the day of the yellow fever booster vaccination. These receptor sequences come from a man younger than 40 who received the YFV17D yellow fever vaccine.

This clonotype occurred a few times. CDR3 protein: CASSLGGVNEQFF. The DNA of the CDR3 is TGTGCCAGCAGCTTAGGCGGGGTCAATGAGCAGTTCTTC. The chain combines TRBV7-6 with TRBJ2-1; maybe TRBD2 (6 bases). V lost 1 base to trimming and J lost 6 bases, with 7 bases between them. The germline V gene encodes CDR1 SGHVS and CDR2 FNYEAQ. This CDR3 comprises 13 residues.

This clonotype was detected a few times. This chain uses TRBV29-1 with TRBJ2-7, with 9 bases aligning to TRBD2. The CDR3 covers 13 residues. The V gene's germline CDR1 is SQVTM and CDR2 ANQGSEA. V was clipped by 7 bases and J by 2 bases; unmatched bases: 6. This chain's CDR3 is CSARLAATYEQYF. CDR3 sequence (DNA): TGCAGCGCGAGACTAGCGGCGACCTACGAGCAGTACTTC.

This clonotype was seen ten or more times. The chain employs TRBV11-2 and TRBJ2-1; the match to TRBD1 covers 10 bases. After removal of 6 bases from V and 3 bases from J, the junction contained 5 bases not matched to a gene. The germline CDR1 and CDR2 sequences are SGHAT and FQNNGV. CDR3 length equals 15 residues. The CDR3 loop is CASRLDRGYYNEQFF. The CDR3 nucleotides read TGTGCCAGCAGACTGGACAGGGGGTACTACAATGAGCAGTTCTTC.

This clonotype was counted at least ten times. The chain employs TRBV5-1 and TRBJ2-1, with TRBD2 matching 8 bases. Per germline, CDR1 SGHRS and CDR2 YFSETQ. The CDR3 length is 16 residues. V shed 5 bases, J shed 1 base, and the junction held 8 bases outside the gene matches. The CDR3 nucleotides are TGCGCCAGCAGGGGTGCTAGCGGGTTATCCTACAATGAGCAGTTCTTC. It codes for CASRGASGLSYNEQFF. The variable domain in full, with the rest retrieved from reference TRBV5-1 and TRBJ2-1, is KAGVTQTPRYLIKTRGQQVTLSCSPISGHRSVSWYQQTPGQGLQFLFEYFSETQRNKGNFPGRFSGRQFSNSRSEMNVSTLELGDSALYLCASRGASGLSYNEQFFGPGTRLTVL.

On this clonotype itself: Germline is not matched at one junction end, which may reflect a read error. This sequence joins TRBV20-1 and TRBJ2-3, with 9 bases that match TRBD2. The length of the CDR3 is 19 residues. From germline, CDR1 is DFQATT and CDR2 SNEGSKA (reference sequence). CDR3 in amino acids: CCAPMVSGRSARSTDTQYF. The DNA for the CDR3 is TGCTGTGCCCCTATGGTTAGCGGGAGATCCGCTAGAAGCACAGATACGCAGTATTTT.

The chain joins TRBV4-2 to TRBJ2-3; the D gene is possibly TRBD2 (6 bases). The germline V gene has CDR1 LGHNA and CDR2 YNFKEQ. This CDR3 has 18 amino acids. V lost 4 bases and J lost 6, with 26 bases in between. The CDR3 nucleotides are TGTGCCAGCAGCCCCACCGTACGTGAATCGATAGCGGTGGATACGCAGTATTTT. It codes for CASSPTVRESIAVDTQYF.

This chain links TRBV4-3 with TRBJ2-3, with D possibly matching TRBD2 (6 bases). V shed 4 bases and J shed 0 bases, with 14 bases lying between them. CDR1 LGHNA and CDR2 YSLEER come from the germline V gene. This CDR3 contains 16 residues. In nucleotides, the CDR3 is TGCGCCAGCAGCCGAAAAGGAGCGGGTAGCACAGATACGCAGTATTTT. The encoded protein is CASSRKGAGSTDTQYF.

V and J are TRBV30 and TRBJ1-2; no clear D. CDR1 and CDR2 (germline): GTSNPN, SVGIG (reference sequence). The germline V and J ends were trimmed by 2 bases and 2 bases, with 6 bases remaining between them. This CDR3 contains 12 residues. This CDR3 reads CAWSPGNYGYTF. The CDR3 coding sequence is TGTGCCTGGAGTCCGGGCAACTATGGCTACACCTTC.

The chain recombines TRBV5-1 with TRBJ2-6, with D maybe TRBD1 (6 bases). The V and J ends lost 1 base and 2 bases respectively, with 10 bases between them. This CDR3 comprises 16 residues. Germline CDR1 is SGHRS and CDR2 is YFSETQ. The chain's CDR3 is CASSLRSGAGANVLTF. The CDR3 DNA reads as TGCGCCAGCAGCTTGCGGTCAGGGGCTGGGGCCAACGTCCTGACTTTC.

This clonotype appeared a few times. The chain carries TRBV4-3 and TRBJ2-5; either TRBD1 or TRBD2 may fit D (5 bases each). Trimming took 4 bases from V and 4 from J, leaving 19 bases between them. The germline V gene has CDR1 LGHNA and CDR2 YSLEER. This CDR3 is built from 16 residues. CDR3 in amino acids: CASSPGTQGRVETQYF. In DNA form, the CDR3 reads TGCGCCAGCAGCCCGGGAACGCAGGGAAGGGTAGAGACCCAGTACTTC.

The table lists this clonotype with many counts. The chain couples TRBV4-3 to TRBJ2-6, with TRBD1 matching 9 bases. CDR3 size: 16 residues. V shed 4 bases and J 4 bases; nucleotides not matched to a gene: 5. Looked up from germline, CDR1 is LGHNA and CDR2 is YSLEER. This CDR3 is CASSLTGGTGANVLTF. The CDR3 DNA sequence: TGCGCCAGCAGCCTAACAGGGGGCACGGGGGCCAACGTCCTGACTTTC.

This clonotype was recorded a few times. The chain employs TRBV12-3 or TRBV12-4 and TRBJ1-1, with D tentatively TRBD1 (5 bases). The CDR3 consists of 13 residues. Trimming took 2 bases from V and 3 from J, leaving 7 bases between them. CDR3 nucleotide sequence: TGTGCCAGCAGTTTACGGGACTACACTGAAGCTTTCTTT. Its translation: CASSLRDYTEAFF.

This clonotype was counted between two and nine times. The chain uses TRBV7-2 and TRBJ1-2; D unclear. Germline CDR1 SGHTA, CDR2 FQGNSA. The V gene lost 5 bases and the J gene lost 4 bases, with 14 bases spanning the gap. The CDR3 has 14 residues. The CDR3 loop is CASSQTRVGYGYTF. The CDR3 nucleotides read TGTGCCAGCAGCCAAACCCGCGTGGGCTATGGCTACACCTTC.